The 10 T cell receptor beta chains below come from one sample, sequenced in a study of shared clonotypes between healthy human individuals. Positively selected for CCR7, the CD45RO-negative cells used as naive CD8 cells excluded terminally differentiated effector memory CD45RA+ cells. TCRdb's table, derived via immunoSEQ multiplex PCR, lists solely in-frame clones and lacks some. Of about 2 million clones in the sample, over 85% were seen once. The sequenced sample was naive CD8+ T cells sorted from blood. Every receptor here comes from a man aged 18 to 29 in good health.

The chain recombines TRBV28 with TRBJ2-7; the D gene is possibly TRBD2 (6 bases). The CDR3 is made up of 14 amino acids. V lost 3 bases, J lost 7 bases, and 16 bases lay in between. Germline assignment: CDR1 MDHEN and CDR2 SYDVKM. CDR3: CASSFRANRGEQYF. Here the CDR3 DNA reads TGTGCCAGCAGTTTCAGAGCGAATCGGGGGGAGCAGTACTTC.

This clone was picked up one time. The chain couples TRBV12-5 to TRBJ1-6; 7 nucleotides align to TRBD1. The germline V gene encodes CDR1 LGHNT and CDR2 FRNRAP. This CDR3 is 14 amino acids long. Trimming removed 6 bases from V and 9 bases from J; junction bases left unmatched: 8. The CDR3 nucleotides read TGTGCTAGTGGCCCCCCCGGGGACAGTTCACCCCTCCACTTT. Protein: CASGPPGDSSPLHF.

The rearrangement links TRBV19 to TRBJ2-3, with D possibly called TRBD1 or TRBD2 (5 bases each). Germline V lookup: CDR1 LNHDA, CDR2 SQIVND (reference sequence). This CDR3 region has 13 residues. The CDR3 here is CATHVVGEDTQYF. CDR3 DNA sequence: TGTGCTACCCACGTGGTGGGGGAGGATACGCAGTATTTT.

The chain is built from TRBV27 and TRBJ1-1; TRBD1 agrees at 10 bases. The CDR3 runs 15 residues. Germline V gene lookup returns CDR1 MNHEY and CDR2 SMNVEV (reference sequence). V lost 3 bases to trimming and J lost 6 bases; unmatched junction nucleotides: 7. CDR3 nucleotide sequence: TGTGCCAGCAGTTTCGGGACAGGGGTCCGCGCTGAAGCTTTCTTT. It is translated as CASSFGTGVRAEAFF.

V is TRBV4-3 and J is TRBJ2-7, with D perhaps matching TRBD2 (6 bases). Trimming removed 0 bases at V and 3 bases at J, with 12 bases between. CDR1 LGHNA and CDR2 YSLEER come from the germline V gene. This CDR3 region has 15 residues. CDR3 sequence: CASSQDWRGGYEQYF. The CDR3 DNA sequence: TGCGCCAGCAGCCAAGATTGGAGGGGAGGCTACGAGCAGTACTTC.

The rearrangement links TRBV19 to TRBJ1-4; D call uncertain. Per germline, CDR1 LNHDA and CDR2 SQIVND (reference sequence). Trimming left V 7 bases short and J 4 bases short, with 10 bases between. The CDR3 length is 13 residues. The CDR3 sequence: CASNGLSNEKLFF. As DNA, the CDR3 is TGTGCCAGTAATGGACTGAGTAATGAAAAACTGTTTTTT.

The chain is built from TRBV6-1 and TRBJ1-5; no definite D call. V was shortened by 6 bases and J by 5 bases, with 8 bases between the two germline ends. Germline V gives CDR1 MNHNS, CDR2 SASEGT. The CDR3 runs to 12 residues. The chain's CDR3 is CASREDYQPQHF. The CDR3, as DNA: TGTGCCAGCAGGGAGGATTATCAGCCCCAGCATTTT.

J is TRBJ2-1 and V is TRBV4-1, with 8 bases lining up with TRBD1. V gave up 0 bases and J gave up 6 bases; unmatched junction bases: 7. The CDR3 has 16 residues. CDR1 and CDR2 from the germline V gene are MGHRA and YSYEKL. The CDR3 loop reads CASSQERQGAGNEQFF. The CDR3 DNA reads as TGCGCCAGCAGCCAAGAAAGGCAGGGGGCGGGCAATGAGCAGTTCTTC.

Points on this clone: Other nucleotide sequences in the sample specify the same CDR3. This rearrangement joins TRBV6-5 to TRBJ2-3, with 11 bases fitting TRBD2. Germline CDR1 reads MNHEY; CDR2 reads SVGAGI. The CDR3 extends over 16 amino acids. V trimming: 1 base; J trimming: 4 bases; junction bases outside the gene matches: 4. The CDR3, as DNA: TGTGCCAGCAGTTACTTACTAGCGGGAGAAGCAGATACGCAGTATTTT. Residues: CASSYLLAGEADTQYF.

J is TRBJ2-2 and V is TRBV27; 8 bases fit TRBD1. There are 17 residues in the CDR3. Unmatched junction bases numbered 12, after V lost 7 bases and J lost 2 bases. CDR1 is MNHEY, CDR2 SMNVEV, per germline (reference sequence). The CDR3 here is CASTPISGGSNTGELFF. CDR3 nucleotide sequence: TGTGCCAGCACTCCGATCTCAGGGGGCTCTAACACCGGGGAGCTGTTTTTT.